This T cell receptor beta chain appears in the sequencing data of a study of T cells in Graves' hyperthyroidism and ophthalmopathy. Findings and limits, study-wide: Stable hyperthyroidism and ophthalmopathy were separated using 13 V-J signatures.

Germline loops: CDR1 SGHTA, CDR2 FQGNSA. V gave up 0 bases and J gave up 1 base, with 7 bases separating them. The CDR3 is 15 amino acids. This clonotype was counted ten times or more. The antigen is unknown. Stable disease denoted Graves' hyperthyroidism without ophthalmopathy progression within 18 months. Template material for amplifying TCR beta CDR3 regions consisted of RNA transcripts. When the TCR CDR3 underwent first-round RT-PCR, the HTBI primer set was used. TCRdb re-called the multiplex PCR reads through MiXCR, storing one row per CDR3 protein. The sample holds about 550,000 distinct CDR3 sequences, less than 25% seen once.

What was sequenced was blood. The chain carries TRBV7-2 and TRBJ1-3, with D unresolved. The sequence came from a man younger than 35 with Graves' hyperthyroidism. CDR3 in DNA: TGTGCCAGCAGCTTAGCGACGGGGTCTGGAAACACCATATATTTT. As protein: CASSLATGSGNTIYF.